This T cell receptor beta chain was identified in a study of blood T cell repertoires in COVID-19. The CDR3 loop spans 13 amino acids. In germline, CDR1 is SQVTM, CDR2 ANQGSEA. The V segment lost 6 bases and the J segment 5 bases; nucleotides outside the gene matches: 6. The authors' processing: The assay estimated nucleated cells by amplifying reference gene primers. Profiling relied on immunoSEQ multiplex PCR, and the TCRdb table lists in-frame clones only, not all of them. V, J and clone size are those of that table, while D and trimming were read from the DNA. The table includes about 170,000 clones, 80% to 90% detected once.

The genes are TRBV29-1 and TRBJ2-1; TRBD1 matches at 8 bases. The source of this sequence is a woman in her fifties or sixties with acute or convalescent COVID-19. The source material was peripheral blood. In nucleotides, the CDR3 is TGCAGCGTGGAGGACAGGGCCCACAATGAGCAGTTCTTC. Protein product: CSVEDRAHNEQFF.